The text below deals with one TCR beta chain. This entry belongs to a study of regulatory T cells in long-lasting Graves disease. Germline CDR1 is MDHEN and CDR2 is SYDVKM. V lost 3 bases to trimming and J lost 3 bases, with 11 bases between them. CDR3 size: 15 residues. Construction of TCR beta libraries relied on iRepertoire HTBI primers and on Arm-PCR targeting CDR3 regions. MiXCR was run by TCRdb on the multiplex PCR reads, yielding one entry per CDR3 protein. This repertoire shows about 620,000 distinct CDR3 sequences, 15% to 20% found once; its top ten account for around a sixth. Time point here: newly diagnosed GD, antithyroid drugs for less than 3 months. RNA from PBMCs was the source of the TCR library. These same records also appear under a second study, on T cells in Graves' hyperthyroidism and ophthalmopathy.

This chain uses TRBV28 with TRBJ1-4; D is unresolved. The TCR was taken from a woman aged 30 to 39 with Graves disease. This sample comprised peripheral blood mononuclear cells (PBMCs), obtained at new diagnosis, from a patient treated with antithyroid drugs. The CDR3 DNA reads as TGTGCCAGCAGTTTTTCGGATTTACCTAATGAAAAACTGTTTTTT. This translates into CASSFSDLPNEKLFF.